The 32 T cell receptor beta chains listed next were all sequenced from one sample in a study of shared clonotypes between healthy human individuals. Clones were sequenced by immunoSEQ multiplex PCR, and TCRdb holds only the in-frame ones, with some missing. The data hold approximately 320,000 clones, with about nine tenths observed a single time. Sequences were obtained from memory CD8+ T cells sorted from blood. Subset of the sample: CD45RO+ cells pooled with CCR7-negative TemRA cells. Receptor source: a man aged 18 to 35 in good health.

The V gene is TRBV27, the J gene TRBJ1-4; no firm D call. CDR3 size: 14 residues. Germline V gene sequence: CDR1 MNHEY, CDR2 SMNVEV (reference sequence). With 7 bases removed from V and 5 bases from J, the gap between germline ends came to 14 bases. As DNA, the CDR3 is TGTGCCAGCACTAAGGCGGACGGAAATGAAAAACTGTTTTTT. It codes for CASTKADGNEKLFF.

The chain joins TRBV4-1 to TRBJ2-1; 10 bases are shared with TRBD2. The CDR3 spans 15 residues. In germline, CDR1 is MGHRA, CDR2 YSYEKL. V lost 1 base, J lost 8 bases, and 5 bases stayed unmatched. CDR3 nucleotides: TGCGCCAGCAGCCAAGTCTGGACTAGCGGCCATGAGCAGTTCTTC. Its protein product is CASSQVWTSGHEQFF.

This clone showed up just a few times. V gene TRBV27 combines with J gene TRBJ2-7, with 9 bases identical to TRBD1. Germline V gives CDR1 MNHEY, CDR2 SMNVEV (reference sequence). CDR3 length equals 13 residues. Trimming cost V 5 bases and J 6 bases; bases outside gene matches: 5. This CDR3 reads CASSPGTGREQYF. The CDR3 DNA sequence: TGTGCCAGCAGTCCCGGGACAGGGCGCGAGCAGTACTTC.

The chain employs TRBV29-1 and TRBJ1-2; D is uncertain. This CDR3 comprises 13 residues. The V and J ends lost 5 bases and 8 bases respectively, with 18 bases between them. Germline CDR1 reads SQVTM; CDR2 reads ANQGSEA. CDR3 sequence reads: CSVFSSPGGGYTF. The CDR3 DNA is TGCAGCGTTTTCTCCAGTCCTGGTGGCGGCTACACCTTC.

The V call is TRBV6-4, the J call TRBJ2-1; D not resolved. Germline V gene data show CDR1 as MRHNA and CDR2 as SNTAGT. The V and J ends lost 4 bases and 4 bases respectively, with 14 bases between them. The CDR3 contains 15 residues. CDR3 nucleotide sequence: TGTGCCAGCAGTGGGCGAAATGACGGATACAATGAGCAGTTCTTC. Encoded protein: CASSGRNDGYNEQFF.

The V gene is TRBV6-6, the J gene TRBJ2-1; D is possibly TRBD2 (5 bases). The V end was cut by 2 bases, the J end by 10 bases, with 15 bases between. Germline CDR1 MNHNY, CDR2 SVGAGI (reference sequence). This CDR3 comprises 14 residues. The CDR3 here is CASSYLITRNEQFF. As DNA, the CDR3 is TGTGCCAGCAGTTACCTGATTACTAGGAACGAGCAGTTCTTC.

This chain connects TRBV10-3 to TRBJ2-3; 10 bases agree with TRBD2. The CDR3 extends over 15 amino acids. Germline V lookup: CDR1 ENHRY, CDR2 SYGVKD. The V gene end was trimmed by 2 bases and the J gene end by 6 bases; junction bases not matched to a gene: 5. CDR3 loop: CAISESGGARDTQYF. CDR3 coding DNA: TGTGCCATCAGTGAGAGCGGGGGGGCCAGGGATACGCAGTATTTT.

This chain joins TRBV2 and TRBJ1-1; 8 bases line up with TRBD1. CDR1 and CDR2 (germline): SNHLY, FYNNEI. The CDR3 consists of 13 residues. V gave up 4 bases and J gave up 5 bases; unmatched junction bases: 3. CDR3 sequence reads: CASSGQGTTEAFF. The CDR3 nucleotides are TGTGCCAGCAGTGGACAGGGGACAACTGAAGCTTTCTTT.

This clone was counted a single time. This sequence joins TRBV10-3 and TRBJ1-4, with D possibly being TRBD1 (6 bases). The length of the CDR3 is 13 residues. V was cut by 5 bases and J by 4 bases, with 8 bases left in between. Per the germline V gene, CDR1 is ENHRY and CDR2 is SYGVKD. The CDR3: CAISRTVNEKLFF. The CDR3 nucleotides read TGTGCCATCAGTAGGACAGTTAATGAAAAACTGTTTTTT.

This clone was detected only once. The rearrangement uses TRBV10-3 and TRBJ2-1; weak D call: TRBD2 (5 bases). The CDR3 consists of 16 residues. V was pared by 0 bases and J by 4 bases, with 13 bases between. Germline V gene data show CDR1 as ENHRY and CDR2 as SYGVKD. The CDR3 loop reads CAISESIVRAYNEQFF. In nucleotides, the CDR3 is TGTGCCATCAGTGAGTCGATTGTGCGGGCTTACAATGAGCAGTTCTTC.

This sequence joins TRBV30 and TRBJ1-2, with TRBD1 identical over 7 bases. CDR1 and CDR2 from the germline V gene are GTSNPN and SVGIG (reference sequence). With V trimmed by 2 bases and J by 1 base, 4 bases remained unmatched. This CDR3 comprises 14 residues. The CDR3, as DNA: TGTGCCTGGAGTTCACAGGGGTTTAACTATGGCTACACCTTC. Its protein product is CAWSSQGFNYGYTF.

The rearrangement joins TRBV10-1 to TRBJ2-1; D is unclear. The V end lost 1 base, the J end lost 4 bases, and 2 bases lay between the germline ends. The length of the CDR3 is 12 residues. Germline V CDR1 and CDR2: WNHNN, SYGVQD (reference sequence). In nucleotides, the CDR3 is TGCGCCAGCAGTGAGTTATACAATGAGCAGTTCTTC. Translation gives CASSELYNEQFF.

This clone was seen once. This chain joins TRBV7-2 and TRBJ2-2; 8 positions agree with TRBD2. CDR1 is SGHTA and CDR2 is FQGNSA in the germline V gene. The CDR3 is made up of 16 amino acids. V lost 2 bases to trimming and J lost 3 bases; unmatched junction nucleotides: 5. DNA of the CDR3: TGTGCCAGCAGCTTAATGGCGGGAGGATACACCGGGGAGCTGTTTTTT. This encodes CASSLMAGGYTGELFF.

The rearrangement joins TRBV9 to TRBJ1-3; D is ambiguous. The V gene lost 0 bases and the J gene lost 3 bases, with 10 bases spanning the gap. CDR3 length equals 15 residues. Germline lookup yields CDR1 SGDLS and CDR2 YYNGEE. In DNA form, the CDR3 reads TGTGCCAGCAGCGTAGTTGGGGAGAGTGGAAACACCATATATTTT. Translated: CASSVVGESGNTIYF.

The CDR3 loop reads CASSQRSERHYEQYF. The CDR3 DNA follows: TGTGCCAGCAGCCAAAGGAGCGAGCGGCACTACGAGCAGTACTTC. The chain carries TRBV4-2 and TRBJ2-7; perhaps TRBD2 as D (5 bases). The germline V gene encodes CDR1 LGHNA and CDR2 YNFKEQ. With 2 bases removed from V and 3 bases from J, the gap between germline ends came to 14 bases. The length of the CDR3 is 15 residues.

The chain is built from TRBV5-7 and TRBJ2-1, with TRBD2 matching 8 bases. TRBV5-7 is annotated as an ORF whose role is uncertain. Germline trimming cut 8 bases from V and 7 bases from J; bases unmatched to any gene: 14. The CDR3 sequence is 15 residues long. In DNA, the CDR3 is TGTGCCAGGAAATCTACCGGGACTAGGACGAATGAGCAGTTCTTC. It yields the protein CARKSTGTRTNEQFF.

The rearrangement uses TRBV27 and TRBJ1-2; D might be TRBD1 (5 bases). This CDR3 region has 16 residues. The V end was cut by 3 bases, the J end by 4 bases, with 18 bases between. The germline CDR1 and CDR2 sequences are MNHEY and SMNVEV (reference sequence). The CDR3 DNA reads TGTGCCAGCAGTTTCTCGGGGGGGGAACGAGCCTATGGCTACACCTTC. This translates into CASSFSGGERAYGYTF.

The CDR3 here is CASSLEGLSSYEQYF. The CDR3 DNA is TGCGCCAGCAGCTTGGAAGGGCTCTCCTCCTACGAGCAGTACTTC. The V call is TRBV5-1, the J call TRBJ2-7; D ambiguous. There are 15 residues in the CDR3. Per germline, CDR1 SGHRS and CDR2 YFSETQ. Trimming stripped 0 bases from V and 0 bases from J, with 10 bases between.

The rearrangement links TRBV5-4 to TRBJ2-5, with no clear D. The CDR3 is 14 amino acids. V shed 3 bases and J shed 5 bases, with 14 bases lying between them. Germline V gene sequence: CDR1 SGHNT, CDR2 YYREEE (reference sequence). CDR3 coding DNA: TGTGCCAGCAGCTGGGTCAGCAGTCGGGAGACCCAGTACTTC. Translating gives CASSWVSSRETQYF.

The V call is TRBV6-5, the J call TRBJ2-1; 13 bases agree with TRBD2. Germline trimming cut 6 bases from V and 6 bases from J; bases unmatched to any gene: 5. The length of the CDR3 is 15 residues. Germline CDR1 reads MNHEY; CDR2 reads SVGAGI. CDR3 protein: CASRATSGGINEQFF. The CDR3 region has the DNA TGTGCCAGCAGAGCGACTAGCGGGGGGATCAATGAGCAGTTCTTC.

A word on this clone: Other DNA sequences in this specimen translate into the identical CDR3. The chain uses TRBV28 and TRBJ1-1; no firm D call. Germline V CDR1 and CDR2: MDHEN, SYDVKM. V dropped 3 bases and J dropped 2 bases, with 7 bases sitting between them. The CDR3 is made up of 13 amino acids. The CDR3 loop reads CASSFRVNTEAFF. CDR3 in DNA: TGTGCCAGCAGTTTTAGAGTCAACACTGAAGCTTTCTTT.

The CDR3 sequence is CASGDGGEQYF. CDR3 sequence (DNA): TGTGCCAGCGGGGACGGTGGCGAGCAGTACTTC. The gene calls are TRBV11-2 and TRBJ2-7, with D tentatively TRBD1 or TRBD2 (5 bases each). Germline V CDR1 and CDR2: SGHAT, FQNNGV. The CDR3 runs 11 residues. Trimming removed 8 bases at V and 6 bases at J, with 11 bases between.

Points on this clone: Other DNA sequences of this sample code for an identical CDR3. The rearrangement joins TRBV6-5 to TRBJ2-6; perhaps TRBD2 as D (5 bases). Deletions cut 0 bases from V and 0 bases from J, with 6 bases between. Germline CDR1 and CDR2: MNHEY and SVGAGI. The CDR3 length is 16 residues. CDR3 region: CASSYSGSSGANVLTF. The CDR3 nucleotides read TGTGCCAGCAGTTACTCAGGGAGCTCTGGGGCCAACGTCCTGACTTTC.

The genes are TRBV4-3 and TRBJ2-5; D gene uncertain. V lost 3 bases and J lost 4, with 15 bases in between. The germline gives CDR1 LGHNA, CDR2 YSLEER. The length of the CDR3 is 15 residues. Here the CDR3 reads CASSQGNNGIETQYF. Written as DNA, the CDR3 is TGCGCCAGCAGCCAGGGCAATAATGGAATAGAGACCCAGTACTTC.

V and J are TRBV2 and TRBJ2-3; D remains ambiguous. The germline gives CDR1 SNHLY, CDR2 FYNNEI. This CDR3 contains 14 residues. This CDR3 reads CAYNRPSHTDTQYF. CDR3 nucleotide sequence: TGTGCATATAACCGTCCCTCTCACACAGATACGCAGTATTTT. The variable domain in full, completed from reference TRBV2 and TRBJ2-3, reads EPEVTQTPSHQVTQMGQEVILRCVPISNHLYFYWYRQILGQKVEFLVSFYNNEISEKSEIFDDQFSVERPDGSNFTLKIRSTKLEDSAMYFCAYNRPSHTDTQYFGPGTRLTVL.

The rearrangement links TRBV2 to TRBJ1-2, with a weak D call TRBD1 (5 bases). The germline gives CDR1 SNHLY, CDR2 FYNNEI. Trimming left V 8 bases short and J 7 bases short, with 35 bases between. The length of the CDR3 is 19 residues. The CDR3, as DNA: TGTGCCAGCGGTTGGTCCCGCGTCACCGGGACTTTCACTCTCTTTGGCTACACCTTC. Translating it yields CASGWSRVTGTFTLFGYTF.

This clone was counted many times. V gene TRBV11-2 combines with J gene TRBJ1-2, with D tentatively TRBD1 (5 bases). In germline, CDR1 is SGHAT, CDR2 FQNNGV. The V gene lost 1 base and the J gene lost 7 bases, with 13 bases spanning the gap. There are 14 residues in the CDR3. Here the CDR3 reads CASSLGIGVGGYTF. CDR3 nucleotides: TGTGCCAGCAGCTTAGGAATAGGGGTTGGTGGCTACACCTTC.

V is TRBV10-2 and J is TRBJ1-5; D perhaps matches TRBD1 (6 bases). The CDR3 runs to 12 residues. Trimming took off 8 bases at V and 3 bases at J, with 8 bases between the two ends. The germline CDR1 and CDR2 sequences are WSHSY and SAAADI. For the CDR3, the DNA is TGCGCCAGCGGACAGTCCAATCAGCCCCAGCATTTT. Translation gives CASGQSNQPQHF.

As DNA, the CDR3 is TGCGCCAGCAGCGCTACAGGGCTGAATTACGAGCAGTACTTC. Residues: CASSATGLNYEQYF. The chain has TRBV4-3 and TRBJ2-7; tentative D call: TRBD1 (6 bases). The CDR3 is 14 residues long. Per the germline V gene, CDR1 is LGHNA and CDR2 is YSLEER. V lost 5 bases to trimming and J lost 4 bases, with 15 bases between them.

CDR3 residues: CASSEWWSSYNEQFF. In DNA form, the CDR3 reads TGTGCCAGCAGTGAATGGTGGAGCTCCTACAATGAGCAGTTCTTC. The V and J genes are TRBV2 and TRBJ2-1; D gene unclear. In germline, CDR1 is SNHLY, CDR2 FYNNEI. Trimming removed 2 bases from V and 0 bases from J, with 8 bases in between. This CDR3 spans 15 amino acids.

The V call is TRBV28, the J call TRBJ2-7; 9 bases are a match to TRBD1. The CDR3 is 16 amino acids. V trimming: 4 bases; J trimming: 6 bases; junction bases outside the gene matches: 13. Germline CDR1 reads MDHEN; CDR2 reads SYDVKM. The CDR3 DNA reads TGTGCCAGCAGTTCCCACCGGGACAGGGTAAAGGTCGAGCAGTACTTC. This codes for CASSSHRDRVKVEQYF.

The gene calls are TRBV6-1 and TRBJ2-3; D may be TRBD1 or TRBD2 (6 bases each). The germline CDR1 and CDR2 sequences are MNHNS and SASEGT. Trimming left V 7 bases short and J 4 bases short, with 18 bases between. The CDR3 consists of 15 residues. CDR3 nucleotides: TGTGCCAGCACATCGGGGGCTGTGAGGGCAGATACGCAGTATTTT. It yields the protein CASTSGAVRADTQYF.